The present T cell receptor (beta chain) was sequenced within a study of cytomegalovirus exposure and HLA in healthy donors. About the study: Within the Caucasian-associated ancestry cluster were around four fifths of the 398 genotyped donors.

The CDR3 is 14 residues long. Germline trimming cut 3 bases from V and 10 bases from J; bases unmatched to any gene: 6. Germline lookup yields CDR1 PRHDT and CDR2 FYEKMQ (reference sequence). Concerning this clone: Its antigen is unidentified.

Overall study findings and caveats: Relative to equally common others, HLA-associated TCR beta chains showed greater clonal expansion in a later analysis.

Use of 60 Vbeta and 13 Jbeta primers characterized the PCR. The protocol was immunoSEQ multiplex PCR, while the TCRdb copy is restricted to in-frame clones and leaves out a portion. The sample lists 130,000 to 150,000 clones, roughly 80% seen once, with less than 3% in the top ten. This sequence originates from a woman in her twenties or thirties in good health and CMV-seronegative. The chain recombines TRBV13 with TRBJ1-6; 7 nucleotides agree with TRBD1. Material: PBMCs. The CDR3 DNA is TGTGCCAGCAGCTTTACAGGGGAGAACTCACCCCTCCACTTT. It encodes CASSFTGENSPLHF.